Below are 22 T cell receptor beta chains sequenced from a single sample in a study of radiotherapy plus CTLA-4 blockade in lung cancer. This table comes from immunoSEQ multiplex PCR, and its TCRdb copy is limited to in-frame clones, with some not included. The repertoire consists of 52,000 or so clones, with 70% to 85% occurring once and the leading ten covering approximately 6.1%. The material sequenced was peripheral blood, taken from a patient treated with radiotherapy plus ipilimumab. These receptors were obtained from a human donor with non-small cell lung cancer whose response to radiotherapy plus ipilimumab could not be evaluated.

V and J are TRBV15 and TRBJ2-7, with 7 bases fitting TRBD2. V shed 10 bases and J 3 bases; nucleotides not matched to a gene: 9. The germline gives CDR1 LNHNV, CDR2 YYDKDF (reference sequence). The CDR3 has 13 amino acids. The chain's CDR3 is CAIDVAGDYEQYF. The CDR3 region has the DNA TGTGCCATCGACGTGGCGGGAGACTACGAGCAGTACTTC.

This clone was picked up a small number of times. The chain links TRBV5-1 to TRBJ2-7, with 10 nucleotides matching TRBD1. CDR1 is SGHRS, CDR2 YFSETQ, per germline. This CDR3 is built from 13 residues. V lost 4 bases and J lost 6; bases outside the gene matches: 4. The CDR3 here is CASSLRDRGEQYF. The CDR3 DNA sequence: TGCGCCAGCAGCCTCCGGGACAGGGGCGAGCAGTACTTC. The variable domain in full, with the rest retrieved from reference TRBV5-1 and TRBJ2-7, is KAGVTQTPRYLIKTRGQQVTLSCSPISGHRSVSWYQQTPGQGLQFLFEYFSETQRNKGNFPGRFSGRQFSNSRSEMNVSTLELGDSALYLCASSLRDRGEQYFGPGTRLTVT.

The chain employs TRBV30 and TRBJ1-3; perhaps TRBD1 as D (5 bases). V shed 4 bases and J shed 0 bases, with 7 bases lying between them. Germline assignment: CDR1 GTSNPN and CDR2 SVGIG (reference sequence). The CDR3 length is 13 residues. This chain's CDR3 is CAWNRISGNTIYF. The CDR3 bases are TGTGCCTGGAACAGGATCTCTGGAAACACCATATATTTT.

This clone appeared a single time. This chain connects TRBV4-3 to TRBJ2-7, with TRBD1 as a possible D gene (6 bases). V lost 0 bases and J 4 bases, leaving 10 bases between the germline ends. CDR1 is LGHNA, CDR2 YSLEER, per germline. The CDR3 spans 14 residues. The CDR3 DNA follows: TGCGCCAGCAGCCAAGATCAGAGGGGGTACGAGCAGTACTTC. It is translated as CASSQDQRGYEQYF.

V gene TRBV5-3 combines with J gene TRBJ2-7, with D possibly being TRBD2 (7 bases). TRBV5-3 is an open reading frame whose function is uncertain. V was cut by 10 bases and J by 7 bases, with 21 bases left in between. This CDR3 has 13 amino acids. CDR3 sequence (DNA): TGTGCCCCCGGGGGTGGCGGGGGCGGGGAGCAGTACTTC. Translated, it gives CAPGGGGGGEQYF.

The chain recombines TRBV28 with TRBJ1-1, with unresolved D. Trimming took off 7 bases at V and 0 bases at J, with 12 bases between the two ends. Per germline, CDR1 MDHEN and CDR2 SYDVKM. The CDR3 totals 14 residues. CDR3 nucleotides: TGTGCCAGCACTGGGCAGCCCATGAACACTGAAGCTTTCTTT. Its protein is CASTGQPMNTEAFF.

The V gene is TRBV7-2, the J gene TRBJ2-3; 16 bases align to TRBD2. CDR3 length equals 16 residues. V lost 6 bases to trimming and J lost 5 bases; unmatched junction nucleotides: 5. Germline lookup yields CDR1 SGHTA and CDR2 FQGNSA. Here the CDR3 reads CASSPGLAGGGDTQYF. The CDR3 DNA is TGTGCCAGCAGTCCGGGACTAGCGGGGGGGGGAGATACGCAGTATTTT.

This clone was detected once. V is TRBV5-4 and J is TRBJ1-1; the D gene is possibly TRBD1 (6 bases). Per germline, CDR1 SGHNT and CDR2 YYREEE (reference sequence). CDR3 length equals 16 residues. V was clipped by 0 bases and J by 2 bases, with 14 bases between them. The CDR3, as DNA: TGTGCCAGCAGCTTGGGGCAGGGGACCACTAACACTGAAGCTTTCTTT. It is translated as CASSLGQGTTNTEAFF.

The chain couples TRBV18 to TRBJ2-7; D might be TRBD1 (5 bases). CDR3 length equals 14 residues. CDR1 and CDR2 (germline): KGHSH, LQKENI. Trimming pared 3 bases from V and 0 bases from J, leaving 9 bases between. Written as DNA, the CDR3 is TGTGCCAGCTCACCGCCAGGGAACTCCTACGAGCAGTACTTC. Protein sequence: CASSPPGNSYEQYF.

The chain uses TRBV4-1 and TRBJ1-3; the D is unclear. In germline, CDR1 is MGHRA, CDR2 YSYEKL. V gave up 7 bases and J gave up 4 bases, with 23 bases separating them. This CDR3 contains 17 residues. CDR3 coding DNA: TGCGCCAGCACCCCAGGAGGGTCGGCGCGTAGGGGAAACACCATATATTTT. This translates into CASTPGGSARRGNTIYF.

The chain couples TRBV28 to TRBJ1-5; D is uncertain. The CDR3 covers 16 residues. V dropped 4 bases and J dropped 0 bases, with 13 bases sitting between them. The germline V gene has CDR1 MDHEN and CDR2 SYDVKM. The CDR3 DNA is TGTGCCAGCAGTTCGGGGAAGGTGGGTAGCAATCAGCCCCAGCATTTT. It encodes CASSSGKVGSNQPQHF.

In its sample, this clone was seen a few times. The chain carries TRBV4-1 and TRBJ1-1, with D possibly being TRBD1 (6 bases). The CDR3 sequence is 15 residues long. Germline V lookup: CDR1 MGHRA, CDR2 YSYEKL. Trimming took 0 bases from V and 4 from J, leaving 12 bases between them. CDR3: CASSQDRGGPTEAFF. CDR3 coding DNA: TGCGCCAGCAGCCAAGATCGGGGGGGGCCCACTGAAGCTTTCTTT.

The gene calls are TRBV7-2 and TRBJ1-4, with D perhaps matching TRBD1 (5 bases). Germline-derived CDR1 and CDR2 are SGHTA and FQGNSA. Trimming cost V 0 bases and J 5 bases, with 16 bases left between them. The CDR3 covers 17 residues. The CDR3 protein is CASSLAGPGRGNEKLFF. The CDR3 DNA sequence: TGTGCCAGCAGCTTAGCGGGCCCAGGGCGGGGGAATGAAAAACTGTTTTTT.

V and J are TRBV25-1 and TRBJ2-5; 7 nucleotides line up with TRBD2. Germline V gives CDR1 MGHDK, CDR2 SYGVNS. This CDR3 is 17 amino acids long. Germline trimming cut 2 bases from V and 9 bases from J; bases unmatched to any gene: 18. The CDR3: CASSELSGTGWGRPQYF. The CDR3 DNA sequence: TGTGCCAGCAGTGAACTGAGCGGGACGGGGTGGGGGAGACCCCAGTACTTC. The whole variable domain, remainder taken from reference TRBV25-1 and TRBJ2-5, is EADIYQTPRYLVIGTGKKITLECSQTMGHDKMYWYQQDPGMELHLIHYSYGVNSTEKGDLSSESTVSRIRTEHFPLTLESARPSHTSQYLCASSELSGTGWGRPQYFGPGTRLLVL.

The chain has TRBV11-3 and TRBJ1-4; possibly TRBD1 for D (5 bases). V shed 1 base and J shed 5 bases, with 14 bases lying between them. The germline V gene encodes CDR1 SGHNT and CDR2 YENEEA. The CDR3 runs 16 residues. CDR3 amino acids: CASSLAFGGSNEKLFF. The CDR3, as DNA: TGTGCCAGCAGCTTAGCTTTCGGGGGTTCCAATGAAAAACTGTTTTTT.

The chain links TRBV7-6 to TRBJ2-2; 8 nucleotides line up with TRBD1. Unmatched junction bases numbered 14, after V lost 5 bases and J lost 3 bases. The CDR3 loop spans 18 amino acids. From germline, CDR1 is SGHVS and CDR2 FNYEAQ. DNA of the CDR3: TGTGCCAGCAGCGTACACGACGGACAGGGCATTTACACCGGGGAGCTGTTTTTT. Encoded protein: CASSVHDGQGIYTGELFF. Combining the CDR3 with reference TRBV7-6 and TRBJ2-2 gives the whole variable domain GAGVSQSPRYKVTKRGQDVALRCDPISGHVSLYWYRQALGQGPEFLTYFNYEAQQDKSGLPNDRFSAERPEGSISTLTIQRTEQRDSAMYRCASSVHDGQGIYTGELFFGEGSRLTVL.

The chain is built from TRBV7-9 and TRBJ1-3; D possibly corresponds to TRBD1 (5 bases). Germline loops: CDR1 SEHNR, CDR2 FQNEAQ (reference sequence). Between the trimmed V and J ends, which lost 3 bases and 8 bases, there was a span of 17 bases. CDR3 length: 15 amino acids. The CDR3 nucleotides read TGTGCCAGCAGCTTGAGTGCTCAGGGAAGGGACACCATATATTTT. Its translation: CASSLSAQGRDTIYF.

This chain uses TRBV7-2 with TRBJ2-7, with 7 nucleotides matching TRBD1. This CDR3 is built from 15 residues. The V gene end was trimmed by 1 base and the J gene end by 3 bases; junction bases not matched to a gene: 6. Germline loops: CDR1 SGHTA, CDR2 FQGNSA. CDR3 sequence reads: CASSLGQGPFYEQYF. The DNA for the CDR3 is TGTGCCAGCAGCTTAGGACAGGGACCCTTCTACGAGCAGTACTTC. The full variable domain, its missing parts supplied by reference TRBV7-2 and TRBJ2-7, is GAGVSQSPSNKVTEKGKDVELRCDPISGHTALYWYRQSLGQGLEFLIYFQGNSAPDKSGLPSDRFSAERTGGSVSTLTIQRTQQEDSAVYLCASSLGQGPFYEQYFGPGTRLTVT.

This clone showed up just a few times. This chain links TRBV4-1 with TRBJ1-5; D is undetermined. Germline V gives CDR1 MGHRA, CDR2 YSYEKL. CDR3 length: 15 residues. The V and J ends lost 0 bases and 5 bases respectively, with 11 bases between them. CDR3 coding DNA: TGCGCCAGCAGCCAAGATATAACAGATTATCAGCCCCAGCATTTT. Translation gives CASSQDITDYQPQHF.

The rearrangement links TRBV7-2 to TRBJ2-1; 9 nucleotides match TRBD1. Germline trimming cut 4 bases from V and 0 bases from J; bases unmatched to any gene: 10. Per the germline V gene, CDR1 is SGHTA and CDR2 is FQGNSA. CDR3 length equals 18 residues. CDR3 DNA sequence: TGTGCCAGCAGCTCCAGAAGTGTGACAGGGGGCTCCTACAATGAGCAGTTCTTC. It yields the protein CASSSRSVTGGSYNEQFF.

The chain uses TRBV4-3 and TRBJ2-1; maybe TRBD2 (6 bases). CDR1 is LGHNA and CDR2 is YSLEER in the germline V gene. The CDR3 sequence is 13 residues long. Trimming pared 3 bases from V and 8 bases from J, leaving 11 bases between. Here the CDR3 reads CASSHRPGDEQFF. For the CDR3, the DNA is TGCGCCAGCAGCCACCGCCCGGGGGATGAGCAGTTCTTC.

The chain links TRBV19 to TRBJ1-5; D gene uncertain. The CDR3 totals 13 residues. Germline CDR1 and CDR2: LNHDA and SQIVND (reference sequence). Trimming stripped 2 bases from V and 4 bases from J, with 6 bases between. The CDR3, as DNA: TGTGCCAGTAGTATAAGGGAGAATCAGCCCCAGCATTTT. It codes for CASSIRENQPQHF. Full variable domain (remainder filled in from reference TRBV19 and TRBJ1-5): DGGITQSPKYLFRKEGQNVTLSCEQNLNHDAMYWYRQDPGQGLRLIYYSQIVNDFQKGDIAEGYSVSREKKESFPLTVTSAQKNPTAFYLCASSIRENQPQHFGDGTRLSIL.